The clone carrying this T cell receptor (beta chain) was seen many times. The target antigen is unknown. Time point here: pre-sensitization, week 0. Treatment: therapeutic diphenylcyclopropenone sensitization with weekly scalp DPC. Staff drew blood before applying each patch test. Unique molecular identifiers were attached to individual cDNA molecules during library preparation. TCRdb called the RACE reads again in MiXCR, with one record for every CDR3 protein. The data show some 330,000 distinct CDR3 sequences, 5% to 6.5% seen once. The data are from a study of human T cells and chemical hapten exposure. Regarding the study as a whole: It should be noted that donors had alopecia, so their immune response may differ from healthy people's. TCRs above 1 in 1000 frequency stayed constant with DPC sensitization.

The CDR3 runs to 16 residues. V gave up 5 bases and J gave up 2 bases; unmatched junction bases: 8. Germline CDR1 MNHEY, CDR2 SVGEGT. This sequence joins TRBV6-2 or TRBV6-3 and TRBJ1-4, with 7 bases matching TRBD1. The sample consisted of whole blood, taken in connection with sensitization to the hapten diphenylcyclopropenone (DPC). This sequence originates from a woman between 18 and 29 years old with alopecia areata. Some clones in this sample may be carry-over from other donors' samples. The CDR3: CASSPDRAPTNEKLFF. The CDR3 DNA reads as TGTGCCAGCAGTCCTGACAGGGCCCCTACTAATGAAAAACTGTTTTTT.